This TCR beta chain was retrieved from a study of CXCR3-negative and CXCR3-positive naive CD8 T cells. In the study overall: Each library held about 1.5 +/- 0.3 million TRB reads, 120 million to 150 million in total.

Researchers prepared the TRB cDNA libraries using 5' RACE with UMI labels. One entry per CDR3 protein, without DNA, is what TCRdb gives after re-calling the 5' RACE reads. This listing includes 150,000 or so distinct CDR3 sequences. In the case of this clonotype: No antigen is known for it.

CDR1 is MDHEN and CDR2 is SYDVKM in the germline V gene. The CDR3 has 14 amino acids. Study results and caveats: Similarly elevated diversity marked both naive subsets, with memory CD8+ cells showing far lower diversity. In CXCR3-positive naive cells, the TRB CDR3s were more hydrophobic than in CXCR3-negative naive cells.

The V gene is TRBV28, the J gene TRBJ2-1; TCRdb proposes TRBD2, but this gene call is untestable without DNA. This clonotype was sampled from a human donor in good health. Some clones in this sample may be carry-over from other donors' samples. Sequencing input: naive CXCR3+ CD8+ T cells from blood. The subset here: CD45RO-CCR7+CD27+CD95- naive CD8+ T cells expressing CXCR3 (TNR3+). CDR3 loop: CASSLSGSGDEQFF.